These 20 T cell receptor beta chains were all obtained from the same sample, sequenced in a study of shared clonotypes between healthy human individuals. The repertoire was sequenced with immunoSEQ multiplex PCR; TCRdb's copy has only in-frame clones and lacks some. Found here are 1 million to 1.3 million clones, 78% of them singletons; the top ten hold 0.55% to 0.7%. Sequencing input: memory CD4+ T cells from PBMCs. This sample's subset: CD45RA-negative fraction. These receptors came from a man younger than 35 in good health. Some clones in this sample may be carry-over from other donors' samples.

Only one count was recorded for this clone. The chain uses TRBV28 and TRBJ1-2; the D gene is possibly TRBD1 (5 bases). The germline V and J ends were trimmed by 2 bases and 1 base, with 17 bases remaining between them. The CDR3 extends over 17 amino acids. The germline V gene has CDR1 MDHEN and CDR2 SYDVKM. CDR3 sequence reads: CASSLIVGRSRNYGYTF. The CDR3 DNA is TGTGCCAGCAGTTTAATAGTGGGGCGTTCCCGTAACTATGGCTACACCTTC.

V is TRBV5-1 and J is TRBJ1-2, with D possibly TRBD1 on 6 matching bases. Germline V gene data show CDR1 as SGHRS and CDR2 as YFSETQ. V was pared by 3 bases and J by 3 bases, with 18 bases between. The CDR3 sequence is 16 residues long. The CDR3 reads CASSSLARGNDYGYTF. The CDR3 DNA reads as TGCGCCAGCAGCTCCCTCGCCAGGGGAAACGACTATGGCTACACCTTC.

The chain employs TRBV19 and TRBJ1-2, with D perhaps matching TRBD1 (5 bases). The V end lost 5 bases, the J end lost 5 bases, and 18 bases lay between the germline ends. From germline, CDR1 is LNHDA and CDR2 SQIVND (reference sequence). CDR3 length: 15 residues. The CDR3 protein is CASSYPTGAAYGYTF. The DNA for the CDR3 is TGTGCCAGTAGTTACCCTACAGGAGCAGCGTATGGCTACACCTTC. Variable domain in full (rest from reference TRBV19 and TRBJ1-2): DGGITQSPKYLFRKEGQNVTLSCEQNLNHDAMYWYRQDPGQGLRLIYYSQIVNDFQKGDIAEGYSVSREKKESFPLTVTSAQKNPTAFYLCASSYPTGAAYGYTFGSGTRLTVV.

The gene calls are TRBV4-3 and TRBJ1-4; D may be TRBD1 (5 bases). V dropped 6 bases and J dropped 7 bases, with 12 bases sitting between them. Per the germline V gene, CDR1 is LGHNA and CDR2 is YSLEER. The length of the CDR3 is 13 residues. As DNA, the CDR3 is TGCGCCAGCAGGCAGTCTAGGGGTGAAAAACTGTTTTTT. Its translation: CASRQSRGEKLFF.

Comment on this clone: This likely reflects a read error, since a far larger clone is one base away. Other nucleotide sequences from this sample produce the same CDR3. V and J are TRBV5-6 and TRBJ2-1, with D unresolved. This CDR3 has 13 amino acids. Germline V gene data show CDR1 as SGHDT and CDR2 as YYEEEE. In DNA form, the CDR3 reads TGTGCCAGCAGCCCCCGGGCATTCAATGAACAGTTCTTC. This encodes CASSPRAFNEQFF.

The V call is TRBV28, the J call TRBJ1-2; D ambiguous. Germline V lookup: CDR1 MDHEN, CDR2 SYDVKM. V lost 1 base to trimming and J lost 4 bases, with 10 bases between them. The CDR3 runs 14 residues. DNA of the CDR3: TGTGCCAGCAGTTTATTGACGGTCCCCTATGGCTACACCTTC. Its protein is CASSLLTVPYGYTF.

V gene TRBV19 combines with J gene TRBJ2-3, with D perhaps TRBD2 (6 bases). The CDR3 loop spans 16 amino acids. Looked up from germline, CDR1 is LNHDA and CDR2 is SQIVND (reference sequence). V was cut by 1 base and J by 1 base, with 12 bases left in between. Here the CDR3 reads CASSIVAGSGTDTQYF. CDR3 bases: TGTGCCAGTAGTATAGTGGCGGGATCCGGCACAGATACGCAGTATTTT.

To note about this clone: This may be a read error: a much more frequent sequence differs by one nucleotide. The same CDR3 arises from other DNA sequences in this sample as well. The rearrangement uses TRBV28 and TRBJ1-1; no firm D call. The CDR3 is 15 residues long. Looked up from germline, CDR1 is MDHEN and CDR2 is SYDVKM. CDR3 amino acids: CASSFQKPGNTEAFF. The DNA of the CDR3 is TGTGCCAGCAGTTTCCAGAAACCGGGAAACACTGAAGCTTTCTTC.

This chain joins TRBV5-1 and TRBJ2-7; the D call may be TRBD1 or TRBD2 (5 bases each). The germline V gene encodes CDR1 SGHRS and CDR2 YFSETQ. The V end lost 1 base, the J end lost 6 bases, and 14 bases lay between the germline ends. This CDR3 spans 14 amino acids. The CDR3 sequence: CASSLPGPLGEQYF. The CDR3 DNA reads TGCGCCAGCAGCTTGCCGGGGCCCTTAGGCGAGCAGTACTTC.

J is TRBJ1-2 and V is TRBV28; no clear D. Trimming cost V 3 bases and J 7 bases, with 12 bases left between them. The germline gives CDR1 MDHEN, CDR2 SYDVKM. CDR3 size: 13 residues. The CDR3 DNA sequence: TGTGCCAGCAGTTTGGAATACACGGGTGGCTACACCTTC. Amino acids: CASSLEYTGGYTF.

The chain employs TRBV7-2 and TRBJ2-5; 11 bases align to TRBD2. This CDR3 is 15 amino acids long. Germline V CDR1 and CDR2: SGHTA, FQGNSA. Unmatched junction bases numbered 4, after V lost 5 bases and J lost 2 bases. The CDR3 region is CASSDRTSGQETQYF. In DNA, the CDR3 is TGTGCCAGCAGCGACCGGACTAGCGGGCAAGAGACCCAGTACTTC.

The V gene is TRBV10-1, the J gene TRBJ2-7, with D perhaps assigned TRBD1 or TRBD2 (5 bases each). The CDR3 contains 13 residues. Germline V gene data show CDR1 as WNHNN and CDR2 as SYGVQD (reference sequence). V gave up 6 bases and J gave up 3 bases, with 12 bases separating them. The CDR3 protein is CASSPGRYYEQYF. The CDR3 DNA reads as TGCGCCAGCAGCCCGGGACGGTACTACGAGCAGTACTTC.

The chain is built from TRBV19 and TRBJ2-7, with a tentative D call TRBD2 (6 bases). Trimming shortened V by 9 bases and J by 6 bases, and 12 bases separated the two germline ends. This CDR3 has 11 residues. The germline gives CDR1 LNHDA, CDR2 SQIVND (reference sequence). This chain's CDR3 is CASRAGSEQYF. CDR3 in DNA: TGTGCCAGCCGAGCCGGGAGCGAGCAGTACTTC. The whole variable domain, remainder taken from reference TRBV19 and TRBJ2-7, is DGGITQSPKYLFRKEGQNVTLSCEQNLNHDAMYWYRQDPGQGLRLIYYSQIVNDFQKGDIAEGYSVSREKKESFPLTVTSAQKNPTAFYLCASRAGSEQYFGPGTRLTVT.

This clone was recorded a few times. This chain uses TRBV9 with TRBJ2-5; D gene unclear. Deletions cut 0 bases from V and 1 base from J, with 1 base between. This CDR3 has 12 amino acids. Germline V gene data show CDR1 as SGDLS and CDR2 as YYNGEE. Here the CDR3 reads CASSVGQETQYF. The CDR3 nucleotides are TGTGCCAGCAGCGTAGGCCAAGAGACCCAGTACTTC.

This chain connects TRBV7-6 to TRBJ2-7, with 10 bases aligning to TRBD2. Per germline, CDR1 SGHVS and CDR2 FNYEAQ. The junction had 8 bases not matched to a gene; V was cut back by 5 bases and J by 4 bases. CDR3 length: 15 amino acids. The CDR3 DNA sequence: TGTGCCAGCAGCCCAGAGATAGCGGGAGGATACGAGCAGTACTTC. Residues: CASSPEIAGGYEQYF.

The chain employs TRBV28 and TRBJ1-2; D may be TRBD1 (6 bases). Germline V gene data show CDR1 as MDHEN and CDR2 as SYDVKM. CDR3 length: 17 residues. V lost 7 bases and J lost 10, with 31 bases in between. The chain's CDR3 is CASTLSGGASKRSFYTF. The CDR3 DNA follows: TGTGCCAGCACCCTAAGCGGGGGGGCTTCGAAGAGGTCCTTCTACACCTTC.

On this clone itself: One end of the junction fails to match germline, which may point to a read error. CDR3 amino acids: CVSSPGLNWANEKLFF. DNA for the CDR3: TGTGTCAGCAGTCCTGGGCTCAACTGGGCTAATGAAAAACTGTTTTTT. The J gene is TRBJ1-4, the V gene TRBV11-2; D remains ambiguous. Germline lookup yields CDR1 SGHAT and CDR2 FQNNGV. The CDR3 covers 16 residues.

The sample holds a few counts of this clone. The CDR3 region has the DNA TGTGCCAGCAGCTTAGGTCCGCGCGGGACAGGGGCTTGGGGTTTCTACGAGCAGTACTTC. Amino acids: CASSLGPRGTGAWGFYEQYF. The V and J genes are TRBV7-8 and TRBJ2-7; 10 bases are shared with TRBD1. V was pared by 1 base and J by 3 bases, with 18 bases of the junction left unmatched. The CDR3 contains 20 residues. Germline V gene sequence: CDR1 SGHVS, CDR2 FQNEAQ.

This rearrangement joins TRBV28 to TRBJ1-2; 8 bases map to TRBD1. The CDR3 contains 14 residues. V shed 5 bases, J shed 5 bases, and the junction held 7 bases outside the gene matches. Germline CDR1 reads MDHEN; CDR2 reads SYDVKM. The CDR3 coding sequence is TGTGCCAGCAGTACCCAAGGACAGGGATATGGCTACACCTTC. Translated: CASSTQGQGYGYTF.

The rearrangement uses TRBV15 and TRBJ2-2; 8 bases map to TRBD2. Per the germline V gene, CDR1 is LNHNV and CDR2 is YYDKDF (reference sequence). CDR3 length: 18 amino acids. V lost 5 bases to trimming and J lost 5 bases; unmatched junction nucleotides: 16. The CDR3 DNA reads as TGTGCCACCAGCCCGCGCGGGGGGCGGGAGCTGGGGACCGGGGAGCTGTTTTTT. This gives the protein CATSPRGGRELGTGELFF.